The 16 T cell receptor beta chains reported below all come from one sample, sequenced in a study of beta chain features in type 1 diabetes. Expressed TCRB transcripts got sequenced, as all isolated RNA was reverse transcribed. The protocol was immunoSEQ multiplex PCR, while the TCRdb copy is restricted to in-frame clones and leaves out a portion. The sample consists of some 410,000 clones, more than 11% of them appearing once. The sequencing input was naive CD4+ T cells from blood. These receptors originate from a man aged 25-45 years in good health.

This clone was counted only a few times. The chain joins TRBV2 to TRBJ2-1, with TRBD2 matching 10 bases. Per the germline V gene, CDR1 is SNHLY and CDR2 is FYNNEI. V dropped 2 bases and J dropped 4; count of bases not matched to a gene: 11. This CDR3 comprises 18 residues. CDR3 sequence reads: CASSESSGRSHWYNEQFF. For the CDR3, the DNA is TGTGCCAGCAGTGAAAGTAGCGGGAGGTCTCACTGGTACAATGAGCAGTTCTTC.

This clone occurred a few times. The CDR3 sequence: CASSTRTQTQGNEQFF. CDR3 coding DNA: TGTGCCAGCAGCACCCGGACTCAAACCCAGGGCAATGAGCAGTTCTTC. This sequence joins TRBV7-2 and TRBJ2-1; D possibly matches TRBD1 or TRBD2 (5 bases each). Looked up from germline, CDR1 is SGHTA and CDR2 is FQGNSA. The CDR3 totals 16 residues. The V gene lost 5 bases and the J gene lost 6 bases, with 20 bases spanning the gap.

The chain is built from TRBV7-2 and TRBJ2-4, with no clear D. This CDR3 comprises 15 residues. The ends were cut back, 5 bases at V and 0 bases at J, with 11 bases in the middle. Germline CDR1 and CDR2: SGHTA and FQGNSA. In nucleotides, the CDR3 is TGTGCCAGCAGCCCCCAGGCTGCAGCCAAAAACATTCAGTACTTC. It translates to CASSPQAAAKNIQYF.

The chain carries TRBV4-3 and TRBJ1-1; 7 positions match TRBD1. Looked up from germline, CDR1 is LGHNA and CDR2 is YSLEER. CDR3 length: 13 residues. Trimming removed 4 bases from V and 1 base from J; junction bases left unmatched: 0. CDR3 in amino acids: CASSRQGNTEAFF. DNA of the CDR3: TGCGCCAGCAGCCGACAGGGGAACACTGAAGCTTTCTTT.

The sample holds a few counts of this clone. V is TRBV5-4 and J is TRBJ2-6, with 7 bases identical to TRBD2. This CDR3 spans 17 amino acids. CDR1 and CDR2 (germline): SGHNT, YYREEE (reference sequence). The J segment lost 0 bases and the V segment lost 6 bases, leaving 9 bases of the junction unmatched. The CDR3 bases are TGTGCCAGCAACAAGCGGGGCCATCTCTCTGGGGCCAACGTCCTGACTTTC. Encoded protein: CASNKRGHLSGANVLTF.

This clone turned up a few times. This sequence joins TRBV6-6 and TRBJ2-3; perhaps D is TRBD1 or TRBD2 (5 bases each). Germline loops: CDR1 MNHNY, CDR2 SVGAGI (reference sequence). V was shortened by 11 bases and J by 3 bases, with 21 bases between the two germline ends. This CDR3 comprises 15 residues. The CDR3 region has the DNA TGTGCCGTGGGGCTCGGCCCGGGATTAACAGATACGCAGTATTTT. Protein: CAVGLGPGLTDTQYF.

This clone was detected only a few times. The chain combines TRBV5-6 with TRBJ2-5; a possible D gene is TRBD1 (6 bases). The CDR3 consists of 13 residues. Per germline, CDR1 SGHDT and CDR2 YYEEEE. The V end was cut by 4 bases, the J end by 2 bases, with 9 bases between. The CDR3 sequence is CASSGTGQETQYF. The CDR3 region has the DNA TGTGCCAGCAGCGGAACAGGGCAAGAGACCCAGTACTTC.

This clone has more than one count but fewer than ten. The rearrangement uses TRBV9 and TRBJ2-5; TRBD2 aligns across 10 bases. This CDR3 is 14 amino acids long. CDR1 SGDLS and CDR2 YYNGEE come from the germline V gene. With V trimmed by 1 base and J by 3 bases, 0 bases remained unmatched. The CDR3 DNA sequence: TGTGCCAGCAGCGTACTAGCGGGGGAAGAGACCCAGTACTTC. This codes for CASSVLAGEETQYF.

The chain uses TRBV7-9 and TRBJ2-3, with D possibly matching TRBD2 (6 bases). The CDR3 loop spans 18 amino acids. The germline V gene encodes CDR1 SEHNR and CDR2 FQNEAQ (reference sequence). V dropped 2 bases and J dropped 3 bases, with 21 bases sitting between them. The CDR3 here is CASSLLAGPNLNTDTQYF. CDR3 DNA sequence: TGTGCCAGCAGCTTATTGGCGGGACCCAACCTTAATACAGATACGCAGTATTTT.

The sample holds a few counts of this clone. The chain links TRBV9 to TRBJ2-3, with D possibly TRBD2 on 5 matching bases. Per the germline V gene, CDR1 is SGDLS and CDR2 is YYNGEE. Between the trimmed V and J ends, which lost 0 bases and 4 bases, there was a span of 9 bases. This CDR3 region has 14 residues. The CDR3 coding sequence is TGTGCCAGCAGCGTAGCACTAGTGTCAGATACGCAGTATTTT. Translating gives CASSVALVSDTQYF. The complete variable domain, with remaining parts taken from reference TRBV9 and TRBJ2-3, reads DSGVTQTPKHLITATGQRVTLRCSPRSGDLSVYWYQQSLDQGLQFLIQYYNGEERAKGNILERFSAQQFPDLHSELNLSSLELGDSALYFCASSVALVSDTQYFGPGTRLTVL.

This rearrangement joins TRBV10-3 to TRBJ1-2, with 7 bases lining up with TRBD1. The CDR3 has 14 residues. Trimming removed 3 bases from V and 2 bases from J; junction bases left unmatched: 3. CDR1 is ENHRY, CDR2 SYGVKD, per germline. The CDR3 is CAISDGQENYGYTF. In DNA form, the CDR3 reads TGTGCCATCAGTGACGGACAGGAGAACTATGGCTACACCTTC.

This chain uses TRBV7-2 with TRBJ2-3, with TRBD1 identical over 9 bases. Germline V gene data show CDR1 as SGHTA and CDR2 as FQGNSA. J was trimmed by 6 bases and V by 5 bases; bases with no gene match: 15. The CDR3 length is 17 residues. This CDR3 reads CASSPGTGPPGADTQYF. In DNA, the CDR3 is TGTGCCAGCAGCCCAGGGACAGGGCCTCCCGGGGCGGATACGCAGTATTTT.

This clone was counted many times. The rearrangement joins TRBV23-1 to TRBJ2-7; D is uncertain. TRBV23-1 is designated an ORF whose function remains uncertain. The CDR3 sequence is 15 residues long. Trimming left V 9 bases short and J 2 bases short, with 20 bases between. CDR3 loop: CARTGNGRPTYEQYV. CDR3 nucleotide sequence: TGCGCCAGAACTGGGAACGGAAGACCAACCTACGAGCAGTACGTC.

Only a few counts were recorded for this clone. J is TRBJ2-7 and V is TRBV7-3; 9 bases line up with TRBD2. Germline CDR1 SGHTA, CDR2 FQGTGA. The CDR3 has 15 residues. V was pared by 5 bases and J by 5 bases, with 10 bases of the junction left unmatched. The CDR3 bases are TGTGCCAGCAGCGAGATAGCGGGAGACGGCCACGAGCAGTACGTC. It translates to CASSEIAGDGHEQYV.

This clone was seen a few times. The V and J genes are TRBV7-9 and TRBJ1-4; D perhaps matches TRBD1 (5 bases). The CDR3 is made up of 15 amino acids. The germline V gene has CDR1 SEHNR and CDR2 FQNEAQ (reference sequence). V was cut by 5 bases and J by 6 bases, with 16 bases left in between. The CDR3 DNA reads TGTGCCAGCAGCAGTCGCAGGGCTAGGGATGAAAAACTGTTTTTT. It codes for CASSSRRARDEKLFF.

In its sample, this clone was seen a few times. The V and J genes are TRBV18 and TRBJ1-1; D is uncertain. This CDR3 has 14 residues. Between the trimmed V and J ends, which lost 3 bases and 11 bases, there was a span of 19 bases. Germline CDR1 reads KGHSH; CDR2 reads LQKENI. For the CDR3, the DNA is TGTGCCAGCTCACCTGATTCAGGCCCAGATAATGCTTTCTTT. Protein product: CASSPDSGPDNAFF.